The TCR beta chain under discussion was sequenced for a study of CD8+ T cells in alopecia areata (dated 2018 in TCRdb). Regarding the study in general: Skin from C3H/HeJ donors with spontaneous alopecia (about 6-13 months old) was grafted onto female C3H/HeJ recipients aged about 6-11 weeks. In both human patients and the C3H/HeJ mouse model, the study applied high-throughput TCRbeta sequencing to look at T cell clonal expansion in alopecia areata. TCRbeta CDR3 regions were amplified by immunoSEQ multiplex PCR with 35 Vbeta forward and 13 Jbeta reverse primers. On the human side, TCRbeta sequencing was run on scalp tissue and on sorted CD4+ and CD8+ peripheral blood T cells from healthy controls and from alopecia areata patients with either patchy or totalis/universalis disease. The RNA source kit depended on sample type: the PAXgene miRNA kit for fixed scalp, the miRNeasy kit for PBMCs, and the RNeasy kit for mouse skin. Clonality in the scalp was compared among normal scalp (n=4), patchy alopecia areata scalp (n=8), and alopecia totalis/universalis scalp (n=8). Overall results and qualifications from the work: Shared TCR sequences between patients were less evident than in mice, which may be partly attributable to HLA diversity in the patient population. Resident alphabeta T cells in normal human skin are also sequenced, complicating scalp TCR repertoire analysis, unlike mouse skin dominated by gammadelta T cells. Compared with normal scalp, lesional scalp, particularly in alopecia totalis/universalis, had higher clonality and more expanded CD8+ clones, which suggests antigenic drive.

The CDR3 numbers 14 residues from cysteine through phenylalanine. The DNA shown is the part of the CDR3 that was read: 30 bases, in frame from base 1. The germline V gene encodes CDR1 FNHDT and CDR2 SITEND (reference sequence). Of note for this clone: The antigen it binds to is not known. Here, both gene names and germline sequences come from the mouse. The CDR3 extends 4 residues past the end of the read, so its final part is completed from the germline J gene.

Libraries were prepared through the immunoSEQ multiplex PCR assay. To provide template for TCR sequencing, every sample had RNA extracted and reverse transcribed into cDNA. First-strand cDNA was synthesized with SuperScript III using a 2:1 mix of oligo-dT and random hexamers. A synthetic immune receptor repertoire was used to measure amplification bias, and any remaining bias was corrected computationally. Sequencing of the libraries was done on Illumina HiSeq with 60 bp reads that cover the CDR3, reading from J toward V. Under the source paper's analysis protocol: Raw reads were preprocessed for error removal, and CDR3 was defined according to IMGT conventions as running from the conserved cysteine to phenylalanine. Clonality was computed by normalizing Shannon entropy by log2 of the number of productive unique TCRs and subtracting the result from 1. Whether each scalp clone was CD4 or CD8 was inferred by checking scalp TCRbeta sequences against the CD4 and CD8 repertoires from sorted blood. TCRdb obtained this table from immuneACCESS and retained in-frame rearrangements with V and J assigned. These tables miss some clones; where compared with another copy, unresolved V genes account for less than half of the shortfall, and the remainder is unexplained. V, J and clone size derive from that table, while D and trimming were established from the DNA sequence. This sample has approximately 110,000 clones, none of them a singleton. The ten largest make up roughly 21% of the sample.

The sample comprised lesional skin. The TCR sequence derives from a C3H/HeJ mouse with alopecia areata. The haplotype of this strain at the MHC is H2-k. The V and J segments used are TRBV19 and TRBJ2-5, with 9 junctional bases fitting TRBD2. The CDR3 DNA, read in part, is TGTGCCAGCAGTATGTCTGGGGGGGGAGAC. This gives the protein CASSMSGGGD. The full CDR3 reads CASSMSGGGDTQYF.